These T cell receptor beta chains were read from a single sample in a study of shared clonotypes between healthy human individuals. Assay: immunoSEQ multiplex PCR; the TCRdb copy retains only in-frame clones and omits some. The repertoire holds millions of clones, with just over 90% as singletons. The sample consisted of naive CD4+ T cells from PBMCs. Receptors were obtained from a man aged 18-30 years in good health. Some clones in this sample may be carry-over from other donors' samples. CDR3s include the opening cysteine and the closing phenylalanine or tryptophan. The D gene is left open where the match is weak. Clone size appears in some rows only: once, few, many, or a class for an expanded clone.

j_call clone_size v_call d_call cdr3_nt cdr3_aa
TRBJ1-3 - TRBV28 - TGTGCCAGCAGTTTAGGTTCTCCGAACACCATATATTTT CASSLGSPNTIYF
TRBJ2-5 - TRBV7-3 - TGTGCCAGCAGTTTCAGACAAGGAGAGACCCAGTACTTC CASSFRQGETQYF
TRBJ2-7 - TRBV5-1 TRBD1 TGCGCCAGCAGCATACAGGGGGCTCCCTACGAGCAGTACTTC CASSIQGAPYEQYF
TRBJ1-3 - TRBV28 - TGTGCCAGCAGTACCCCTGACAGAGGCGGAAACACCATATATTTT CASSTPDRGGNTIYF
TRBJ2-7 - TRBV4-1 TRBD2 TGCGCCAGCAGCCCCCCTTGGACTAGCGGGAGAGGGTACGAGCAGTACTTC CASSPPWTSGRGYEQYF
TRBJ1-6 - TRBV5-1 - TGCGCCAGCAGCTTAAACGGTTCACCCCTCCACTTT CASSLNGSPLHF
TRBJ2-1 - TRBV6-5 TRBD2 TGTGCCAGCAGTTCTACTAGCGGGAGGTGGAATGAGCAGTTCTTC CASSSTSGRWNEQFF
TRBJ2-1 - TRBV7-3 TRBD2 TGTGCCAGCAGCTTAACGCTAGGGGGACTAGCGGAGCAGTTCTTC CASSLTLGGLAEQFF
TRBJ1-2 - TRBV5-4 - TGTGCCAGCACCTGGGGGGGGCAAAGCTATGGCTACACCTTC CASTWGGQSYGYTF
TRBJ2-7 - TRBV7-2 TRBD1 TGTGCCAGCAGCCGACGCCCGGGACAGGGTCTCTACGAGCAGTACTTC CASSRRPGQGLYEQYF
TRBJ1-5 - TRBV28 TRBD1 TGTGCCAGCAGTTTCCAACAGGGGGCCGGCAATCAGCCCCAGCATTTT CASSFQQGAGNQPQHF
TRBJ2-7 - TRBV30 TRBD1 TGTGCCTGGAGGGGGACAGGGGCCTTGGAGCAGTACTTC CAWRGTGALEQYF
TRBJ2-1 - TRBV27 - TGTGCCAGCAGTTTGAGGGGTACAAGCTCCTACAATGAGCAGTTCTTC CASSLRGTSSYNEQFF
TRBJ1-5 - TRBV2 - TGTGCCAGCAATACACGGTTACTTAATCAGCCCCAGCATTTT CASNTRLLNQPQHF
TRBJ1-4 - TRBV6-6 TRBD1 TGTGCCAGCAGTTATCCAGGGGGTCCGGTTTCGGAAAAACTGTTTTTT CASSYPGGPVSEKLFF
TRBJ2-7 - TRBV30 - TGTGCCTGGAGTGTACGAGGGAGCTCCTACGAGCAGTACTTC CAWSVRGSSYEQYF
TRBJ2-7 once TRBV27 - TGTGCCAGCCATCTACTCGGCTCCTACGAGCAGTACTTC CASHLLGSYEQYF
TRBJ2-2 - TRBV28 TRBD2 TGTGCCAGCAGTCCAGCGGGACGGAACACCGGGGAGCTGTTTTTT CASSPAGRNTGELFF
TRBJ2-6 - TRBV5-1 - TGCGCCAGCAGCTTCAGGGCATCCTCATCTGGGGCCAACGTCCTGACTTTC CASSFRASSSGANVLTF
TRBJ2-5 - TRBV28 TRBD2 TGTGCCAGCAGTTTCGGGCTAGCGGGAGGGAGGCCAAAGACCCAGTACTTC CASSFGLAGGRPKTQYF
TRBJ1-2 - TRBV6-6 - TGTGCCAGCAGCCAACAGGGAAGCTATGGCTACACCTTC CASSQQGSYGYTF
TRBJ2-5 - TRBV23-1 - TGCGCCAGCAGTCAAGGTCACAGTCAAGAGACCCAGTACTTC CASSQGHSQETQYF
TRBJ2-7 - TRBV10-3 - TGTGCCATCAGTGTGACCAGCGGAGCCCTTTCCTACGAGCAGTACTTC CAISVTSGALSYEQYF
TRBJ2-5 - TRBV28 - TGTGCCAGCAGTTTAGGGGGTCGACAAGAGACCCAGTACTTC CASSLGGRQETQYF
TRBJ2-2 - TRBV5-1 - TGCGCCAGCAGGGGGCAGCTGAACACCGGGGAGCTGTTTTTT CASRGQLNTGELFF
TRBJ1-4 - TRBV2 - TGTGCCAGCAGACAGCCCTACGGGACGGCTCTTGAAAAACTGTTTTTT CASRQPYGTALEKLFF
TRBJ2-3 - TRBV9 - TGTGCCAGCAGCGTAAGAGGGAAGAGCACAGATACGCAGTATTTT CASSVRGKSTDTQYF
TRBJ2-3 once TRBV5-1 TRBD2 TGCGCCAGCAGCCCTCCGGGACTAGACACAGATACGCAGTATTTT CASSPPGLDTDTQYF
TRBJ2-2 - TRBV9 - TGTGCCAGCAGCGTAGATGGAATTGGCACCGGGGAGCTGTTTTTT CASSVDGIGTGELFF
TRBJ2-7 - TRBV5-4 TRBD1 TGTGCCAGCAGCCCCCGACAGGGCGAGCAGTACTTC CASSPRQGEQYF
TRBJ2-1 - TRBV19 - TGTGCCAGTAGTAACCCTGGGGCATCTTACAATGAGCAGTTCTTC CASSNPGASYNEQFF
TRBJ2-5 - TRBV28 - TGTGCCAGCAGTTTATGGTTCCGGCGGGACAGCAAGAACCAAGAGACCCAGTACTTC CASSLWFRRDSKNQETQYF
TRBJ2-1 once TRBV19 TRBD2 TGTGCCAGTAGTAAGAGGCGGGAGGGTTACAATGAGCAGTTCTTC CASSKRREGYNEQFF
TRBJ2-7 - TRBV6-6 TRBD1 TGTGCCAGCAGTTACGGGGACAGGTACTACGAGCAGTACTTC CASSYGDRYYEQYF
TRBJ1-1 once TRBV2 - TGTGCCAGCATATTTTACAGGGACGGCGGAGCTTTCTTT CASIFYRDGGAFF
TRBJ2-1 - TRBV5-8 - TGTGCCAGCAGCTTGCCACGCAGGGGGGGCTTTCACTCCTACAATGAGCAGTTCTTC CASSLPRRGGFHSYNEQFF
TRBJ2-1 - TRBV28 TRBD2 TGTGCCAGCAGTTTAGGGGGGACTAGCGGGAGGACTGAGCAGTTCTTC CASSLGGTSGRTEQFF
TRBJ2-7 - TRBV5-1 - TGCGCCAGCAGCCCCAGGGGAGGGAGCTCTTCCTACGAGCAGTACTTC CASSPRGGSSSYEQYF
TRBJ2-7 - TRBV2 - TGTGCCAGCAGGCCCGCTGTTCTCTCCTACGAGCAGTACTTC CASRPAVLSYEQYF
TRBJ2-5 - TRBV19 TRBD1 TGTGCCAGTAGTATAGGGGGGACAGGAGGATCTCAAGAGACCCAGTACTTC CASSIGGTGGSQETQYF
TRBJ2-1 - TRBV7-2 TRBD2 TGTGCCAGCAGCTTCCAGGGACTAGCGGGAGGGGCTGAGCAGTTCTTC CASSFQGLAGGAEQFF
TRBJ2-6 - TRBV28 - TGTGCCAGCAGCCGTTTTTGGGTAGTTAGCTCTGGGGCCAACGTCCTGACTTTC CASSRFWVVSSGANVLTF
TRBJ2-5 - TRBV11-2 - TGTGCCAGCAGCTTGGGCAGGGCCCAAGAGACCCAGTACTTC CASSLGRAQETQYF
TRBJ1-5 - TRBV4-2 - TGTGCCAGCAGCCGTGACAGGACTTATAGCAATCAGCCCCAGCATTTT CASSRDRTYSNQPQHF
TRBJ1-1 - TRBV19 TRBD1 TGTGCCAGTAGTGCCCAACTCGGGACAGTAGAAGCTTTCTTT CASSAQLGTVEAFF
TRBJ1-2 - TRBV7-2 - TGTGCCAGCAGCTTAGCTATCGGAGGCTACACCTTC CASSLAIGGYTF
TRBJ2-7 - TRBV6-5 - TGTGCCAGCAGTTGGGGACCCGAGCAGTACTTC CASSWGPEQYF